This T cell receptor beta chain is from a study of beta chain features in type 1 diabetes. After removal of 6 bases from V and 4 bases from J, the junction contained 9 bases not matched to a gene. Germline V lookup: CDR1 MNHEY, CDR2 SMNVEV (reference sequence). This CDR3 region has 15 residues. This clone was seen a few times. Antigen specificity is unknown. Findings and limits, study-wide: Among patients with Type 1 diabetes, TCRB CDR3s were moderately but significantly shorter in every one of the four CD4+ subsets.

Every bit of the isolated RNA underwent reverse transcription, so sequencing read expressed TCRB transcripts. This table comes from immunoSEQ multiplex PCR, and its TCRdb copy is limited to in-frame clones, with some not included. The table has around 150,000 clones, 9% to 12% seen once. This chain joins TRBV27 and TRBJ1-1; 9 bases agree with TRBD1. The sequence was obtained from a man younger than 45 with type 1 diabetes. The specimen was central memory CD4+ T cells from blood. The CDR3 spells CASSLQGAVGTEAFF. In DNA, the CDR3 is TGTGCCAGCAGCTTACAGGGGGCGGTTGGCACTGAAGCTTTCTTT.